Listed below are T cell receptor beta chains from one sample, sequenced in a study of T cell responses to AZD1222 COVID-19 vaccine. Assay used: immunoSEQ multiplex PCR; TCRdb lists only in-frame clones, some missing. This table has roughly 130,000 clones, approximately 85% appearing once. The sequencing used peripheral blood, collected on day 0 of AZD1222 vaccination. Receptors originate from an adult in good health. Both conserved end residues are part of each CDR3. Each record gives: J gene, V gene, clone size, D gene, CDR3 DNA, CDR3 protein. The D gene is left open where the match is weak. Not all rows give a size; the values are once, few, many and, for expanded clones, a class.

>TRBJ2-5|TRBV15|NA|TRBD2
TGTGCCACCAGCAGAGTGGCTAGCGGGAGTGGGGAGACCCAGTACTTC
CATSRVASGSGETQYF
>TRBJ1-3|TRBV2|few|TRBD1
TGTGCCAGCAGCGCGGACAGGGGGAGTCGAAACACCATATATTTT
CASSADRGSRNTIYF
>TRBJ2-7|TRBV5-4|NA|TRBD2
TGTGCCACCAAAGATACGGGACTAGGAGGGGACGAGCAGTACTTC
CATKDTGLGGDEQYF
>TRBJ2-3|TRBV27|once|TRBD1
TGTGCCAGCAGTTCAATCGACAGGGGTCGTGGGACAGATACGCAGTATTTT
CASSSIDRGRGTDTQYF
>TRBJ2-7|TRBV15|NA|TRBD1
TGTGCCACCAGCAGGGAGGGACAGGGTTCAGACGAGCAGTACTTC
CATSREGQGSDEQYF
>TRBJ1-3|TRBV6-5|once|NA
TGTGCCAGCAGTAGCCCAGGAAGCTCTGGAAACACCATATATTTT
CASSSPGSSGNTIYF
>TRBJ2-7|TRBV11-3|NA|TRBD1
TGTGCCAGCACTTTAAGACAGGGGGCGTCTGAGCAGTACTTC
CASTLRQGASEQYF
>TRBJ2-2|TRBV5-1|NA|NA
TGCGCCAGCAGCTTGGTGGCAGGGCATGACACCGGGGAGCTGTTTTTT
CASSLVAGHDTGELFF
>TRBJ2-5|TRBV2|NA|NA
TGTGCCAGCAGTGAACTTTTGGCGACTCAAGAGACCCAGTACTTC
CASSELLATQETQYF
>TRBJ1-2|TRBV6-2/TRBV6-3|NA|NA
TGTGCCAGCAGTCCAGGGATTGGCTACACCTTC
CASSPGIGYTF
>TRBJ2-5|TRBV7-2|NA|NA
TGTGCCAGCAGCTTAGGTGGGGTACAAGAGACCCAGTACTTC
CASSLGGVQETQYF
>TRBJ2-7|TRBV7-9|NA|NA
TGTGCCAGCAGCTTAACGAACTCCTACGAGCAGTACTTC
CASSLTNSYEQYF
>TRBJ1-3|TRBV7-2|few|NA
TGTGCCAGCAGCTTAGCCAGGGCTGGAAACACCATATATTTT
CASSLARAGNTIYF
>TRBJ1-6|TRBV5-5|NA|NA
TGTGCCAGCAGCTTGGCTGGTTCGGGCAATTCACCCCTCCACTTT
CASSLAGSGNSPLHF
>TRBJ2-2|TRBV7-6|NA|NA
TGTGCCAGCAGCTTAGTTGGACCGAAGGAGCTGTTTTTT
CASSLVGPKELFF
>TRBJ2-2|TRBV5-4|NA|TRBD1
TGTGCCAGCAGCGCCACAGGGGGCGCGGGCACCGGGGAGCTGTTTTTT
CASSATGGAGTGELFF
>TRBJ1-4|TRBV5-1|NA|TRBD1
TGCGCCAGCAGCTCGACCCCGGACAGGGGAAGTGAAAAACTGTTTTTT
CASSSTPDRGSEKLFF
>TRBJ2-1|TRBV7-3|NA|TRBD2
TGTGCCAGCAGCAGCGTCGGGACTAGCGGGAGTTGGGGGCTATCCTACAATGAGCAGTTCTTC
CASSSVGTSGSWGLSYNEQFF
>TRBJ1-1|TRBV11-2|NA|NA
TGTGCCAGCAGCTTAGATTATCGGGGCCGGGCTTTCTTT
CASSLDYRGRAFF
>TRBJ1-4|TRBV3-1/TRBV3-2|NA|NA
TGTGCCAGCAGCCAAGCGGGGACGGCAACTAATGAAAAACTGTTTTTT
CASSQAGTATNEKLFF
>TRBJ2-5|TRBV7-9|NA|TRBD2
TGTGCCAGCAGCTCCATTGAGGACTACTCCGGGACTAGAGGCGAGACCCAGTACTTC
CASSSIEDYSGTRGETQYF
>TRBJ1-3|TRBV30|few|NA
TGTGCCTGGAATCCCGGGGCAGGAGCTGGAAACACCATATATTTT
CAWNPGAGAGNTIYF